These 4 T cell receptor beta chains originate from one sample sequenced in a study of cytomegalovirus exposure and HLA in healthy donors. It was with 60 Vbeta and 13 Jbeta primers that the PCR ran. The repertoire was sequenced with immunoSEQ multiplex PCR; TCRdb's copy has only in-frame clones and lacks some. The sample holds 75,000 to 100,000 clones, roughly 80% seen once. The sample consisted of PBMCs. These receptors were collected from a man in his sixties in good health and CMV-seropositive.

The J gene is TRBJ1-4, the V gene TRBV18, with D tentatively TRBD1 (5 bases). Germline CDR1 is KGHSH and CDR2 is LQKENI. Trimming took 3 bases from V and 2 from J, leaving 16 bases between them. CDR3 size: 17 residues. Here the CDR3 DNA reads TGTGCCAGCTCACCCGGGACTTCCTTATCGACTAATGAAAAACTGTTTTTT. Translation: CASSPGTSLSTNEKLFF.

CDR3 region: CASSSIAGGLTEQFF. The CDR3 region has the DNA TGTGCCAGCAGTTCGATAGCGGGGGGGCTCACTGAGCAGTTCTTC. V usage is TRBV27 and J usage is TRBJ2-1, with 11 positions matching TRBD2. J lost 9 bases, V lost 4 bases, and 8 bases had no gene match. CDR1 and CDR2 (germline): MNHEY, SMNVEV (reference sequence). CDR3 length equals 15 residues.

The chain recombines TRBV15 with TRBJ2-5; D is perhaps TRBD2 (6 bases). The germline V and J ends were trimmed by 5 bases and 3 bases, with 16 bases remaining between them. Per germline, CDR1 LNHNV and CDR2 YYDKDF (reference sequence). The CDR3 extends over 15 amino acids. CDR3 sequence (DNA): TGTGCCACCAGCGGGGGTCCCTGGGAGGAAGAGACCCAGTACTTC. This gives the protein CATSGGPWEEETQYF.

The chain couples TRBV4-1 to TRBJ2-7; TRBD1 is a possible D gene (5 bases). The CDR3 loop spans 17 amino acids. Germline CDR1 and CDR2: MGHRA and YSYEKL. Trimming pared 1 base from V and 2 bases from J, leaving 18 bases between. The CDR3 is CASSQGAQEALPYEQYF. CDR3 DNA: TGCGCCAGCAGCCAAGGAGCACAGGAAGCACTCCCCTACGAGCAGTACTTC.